The sequence of this T cell receptor beta chain was determined in a study of blood T cell repertoires in COVID-19. Germline CDR1 and CDR2: MNHEY and SVGAGI. CDR3 size: 14 residues. V was shortened by 6 bases and J by 0 bases, with 11 bases between the two germline ends. This table comes from immunoSEQ multiplex PCR, and its TCRdb copy is limited to in-frame clones, with some not included. Among 140,000 to 150,000 clones listed, 88% were seen once. The origin of this receptor is a man aged 65-85 years with acute or convalescent COVID-19. The chain carries TRBV6-5 and TRBJ1-2; D remains unclear. The sample comprised peripheral blood. CDR3 in amino acids: CASSLSGANYGYTF. The CDR3 bases are TGTGCCAGCAGCTTATCGGGAGCTAACTATGGCTACACCTTC.